Listed below are T cell receptor beta chains from one sample, sequenced in a study of blood T cell repertoires in COVID-19. Assay: immunoSEQ multiplex PCR; the TCRdb copy retains only in-frame clones and omits some. Of 350,000 to 450,000 clones listed, 80% to 95% are singletons. Source material: PBMCs or T cells enriched from blood (not recorded which). The receptors stem from a woman between 35 and 50 years old who had been exposed to COVID-19. Each CDR3 is given with its conserved first and last residue. A D gene is named only where the DNA matches it firmly. The size entry is marked missing in some rows and otherwise reads once, few, many or a size class.

CDR3 DNA	CDR3 protein	J gene	D gene	V gene	clone size
TGTGCCAGCAGTGAACGAGAGAACAGGGGTGGTGAAAAACTGTTTTTT	CASSERENRGGEKLFF	TRBJ1-4	TRBD1	TRBV25-1	.
TGCGCCAGCAGTCAACCCTGGCGTCAGGGCGAAAGGTTGTGTGAAAAACTGTTTTTT	CASSQPWRQGERLCEKLFF	TRBJ1-4	.	TRBV23-1	.
TGTGCCAGTAGTATGTCGGGACAGGGGGCGGCAACTAATGAAAAACTGTTTTTT	CASSMSGQGAATNEKLFF	TRBJ1-4	TRBD1	TRBV19	.
TGTGCCAGCGCTACCCGAACAGGGGCTGGGGCCAACGTCCTGACTTTC	CASATRTGAGANVLTF	TRBJ2-6	TRBD1	TRBV7-2	.
TGTGCCAGCAAAGAAGGGGGATTGCCGCTAGCCAAAAACATTCAGTACTTC	CASKEGGLPLAKNIQYF	TRBJ2-4	.	TRBV2	.
TGTGCCAGCAGCCAAGATAAGCGGGGGGAGACCCAGTACTTC	CASSQDKRGETQYF	TRBJ2-5	TRBD2	TRBV3-1/TRBV3-2	.
TGTGCCAGCAGTGCACCTGGACAGAACCGATGGCCCCAGCATTTT	CASSAPGQNRWPQHF	TRBJ1-5	.	TRBV28	.
TGTGCCAGCAGGCAGGGAGGGTCGAACACTGAAGCTTTCTTT	CASRQGGSNTEAFF	TRBJ1-1	.	TRBV7-2	.
TGTGCCAGCAGTTTGGGAGGGCTGAATGGTCAGCCCCAGCATTTT	CASSLGGLNGQPQHF	TRBJ1-5	.	TRBV6-2/TRBV6-3	once
TGTGCCTGGAGTGAGTCGAGCTCCTACAATGAGCAGTTCTTC	CAWSESSSYNEQFF	TRBJ2-1	.	TRBV30	.
TGTGCCAGTAGTATAAAAGGGGGACAGCCCCAGCATTTT	CASSIKGGQPQHF	TRBJ1-5	.	TRBV19	.
TGTGCCAGCAGCTTAGGCCCTAGCGTTACAGATACGCAGTATTTT	CASSLGPSVTDTQYF	TRBJ2-3	.	TRBV11-1	.
TGTGCCAGCAGACGGGGAGGACATGGCTACACCTTC	CASRRGGHGYTF	TRBJ1-2	.	TRBV3-1/TRBV3-2	.
TGTGCCAGCAGCCCGGGACTAGCAGTTTACAATGAGCAGTTCTTC	CASSPGLAVYNEQFF	TRBJ2-1	TRBD2	TRBV14	.
TGTGCCTGGAGTGCGCGGGGGGGCGGACAGCCCCAGCATTTT	CAWSARGGGQPQHF	TRBJ1-5	.	TRBV30	.
TGTGCCAGCAGGGTCGGCTCGCGGGCCGGGGAGCTGTTTTTT	CASRVGSRAGELFF	TRBJ2-2	.	TRBV5-6	.
TGTGCCAGCAGCTCACCAGGGTGGGGAAAAGCTTTCTTT	CASSSPGWGKAFF	TRBJ1-1	.	TRBV5-6	few
TGCAGCGCCCGTCAGGGTTCCTCCTACGAGCAGTACTTC	CSARQGSSYEQYF	TRBJ2-7	.	TRBV29-1	.
TGTGCCAGCAGCTGGGGGGGATTCACAGATACGCAGTATTTT	CASSWGGFTDTQYF	TRBJ2-3	TRBD2	TRBV7-2	.
TGTGCCAGCAGCCGGGGGGACCCAGCTAAGGAGACCCAGTACTTC	CASSRGDPAKETQYF	TRBJ2-5	TRBD2	TRBV5-4	few
TGTGCCTGGAGTGTAGCGGGAGGGCAAGAGACCCAGTACTTC	CAWSVAGGQETQYF	TRBJ2-5	TRBD2	TRBV30	.
TGTGCCAGCTCACCCCCCCGTGCCAGCTCTGGAAACACCATATATTTT	CASSPPRASSGNTIYF	TRBJ1-3	.	TRBV18	.
TGCGCCAGCAGCCCGAAGACCCCGGGACTAGCGGGAGGAAGGTACCAAGAGACCCAGTACTTC	CASSPKTPGLAGGRYQETQYF	TRBJ2-5	TRBD2	TRBV5-1	.
TGCAGCTCCCGGACAGGGGGCACAGATACGCAGTATTTT	CSSRTGGTDTQYF	TRBJ2-3	TRBD1	TRBV29-1	.
TGTGCCAGTAGTGCAAACACCGGGAATAACTATGGCTACACCTTC	CASSANTGNNYGYTF	TRBJ1-2	.	TRBV19	.
TGTGCCAGCAGCCCGGTCCGGGAAAATCAGCCCCAGCATTTT	CASSPVRENQPQHF	TRBJ1-5	.	TRBV9	.